Listed below are T cell receptor beta chains from one sample, sequenced in a study of blood T cell repertoires in COVID-19. Repertoires were generated with immunoSEQ multiplex PCR, while TCRdb's copy carries only in-frame clones and drops some. The sample carries roughly 250,000 clones, approximately 86% recorded once. Sequencing used PBMCs or T cells enriched from blood (not recorded which). The receptor source for this set is a woman aged 40 to 50 with acute COVID-19. The CDR3 runs from the conserved cysteine through the conserved F or W. The D gene is left open where the match is weak. Clone size appears in some rows only: once, few, many, or a class for an expanded clone.

D gene	V gene	J gene	clone size	CDR3 protein	CDR3 DNA
-	TRBV4-2	TRBJ1-6	-	CASSPSQSSPLHF	TGTGCCAGCAGCCCTTCACAATCCTCACCCCTCCACTTT
TRBD2	TRBV7-9	TRBJ2-1	-	CASSPAGGPGNEQFF	TGTGCCAGCAGCCCAGCGGGAGGGCCGGGGAATGAGCAGTTCTTC
-	TRBV30	TRBJ1-1	-	CACKTGGAVTEAFF	TGTGCCTGCAAAACGGGGGGGGCGGTCACTGAAGCTTTCTTT
-	TRBV6-5	TRBJ1-1	-	CASSNPQGPEAFF	TGTGCCAGCAGTAACCCACAGGGCCCTGAAGCTTTCTTT
TRBD1	TRBV28	TRBJ1-2	-	CASRPPGQGSGYTF	TGTGCCAGCAGGCCCCCCGGACAGGGTAGCGGCTACACCTTC
-	TRBV19	TRBJ1-1	-	CASRGLNTEAFF	TGTGCCAGCCGGGGGTTGAACACTGAAGCTTTCTTT
TRBD1	TRBV29-1	TRBJ1-6	-	CSVGETGANSPLHF	TGCAGCGTTGGGGAGACAGGGGCAAATTCACCCCTCCACTTT
-	TRBV7-9	TRBJ1-2	-	CASSLGTEYGYTF	TGTGCCAGCAGCTTAGGAACAGAGTATGGCTACACCTTC
-	TRBV3-1/TRBV3-2	TRBJ1-2	-	CASSQFPVANYGYTF	TGTGCCAGCAGCCAATTCCCAGTGGCTAACTATGGCTACACCTTC
-	TRBV7-9	TRBJ1-2	-	CASSLANLESGYTF	TGTGCCAGCAGCTTAGCCAACCTAGAGAGTGGCTACACCTTC
TRBD1	TRBV14	TRBJ2-7	-	CASSFRDRVYEQYF	TGTGCCAGCAGCTTCCGGGACAGGGTCTACGAGCAGTACTTC
-	TRBV2	TRBJ2-2	once	CASSMLLGLPNTGELFF	TGTGCCAGCAGTATGCTCCTAGGACTACCGAACACCGGGGAGCTGTTTTTT
TRBD2	TRBV5-4	TRBJ2-3	-	CASSLAGEGTDTQYF	TGTGCCAGCAGCTTAGCGGGGGAAGGCACAGATACGCAGTATTTT
TRBD2	TRBV2	TRBJ2-7	-	CASSGTSGWDEQYF	TGTGCCAGCAGTGGGACTAGCGGGTGGGACGAGCAGTACTTC
TRBD1	TRBV18	TRBJ2-7	-	CASSHERDRVYEQYF	TGTGCCAGCTCCCACGAACGGGACAGGGTCTACGAGCAGTACTTC
TRBD2	TRBV7-6	TRBJ2-1	-	CASSLAPTPAGGSSYNEQFF	TGTGCCAGCAGCTTAGCACCAACTCCAGCGGGAGGGAGCTCCTACAATGAGCAGTTCTTC
TRBD1	TRBV27	TRBJ2-7	-	CASSTAAGQGRAYEQYF	TGTGCCAGCAGCACAGCAGCAGGACAGGGTAGGGCCTACGAGCAGTACTTC
-	TRBV13	TRBJ1-6	-	CASRVGGSPLHF	TGTGCCAGCAGGGTTGGGGGGTCACCCCTCCACTTT